This TCR beta chain was recorded in a study of follicular helper T cells after annual influenza vaccination. Here immunoSEQ multiplex PCR was the method, and the copy in TCRdb shows in-frame clones only, minus some. The sample lists about 14,000 clones, around four fifths occurring once. Remarks on this clone: Its antigen is not identified.

Time point here: 2014-2015 season, pre-vaccination. Each time point used about 40 to 100 mL of blood. The CDR3 contains 14 residues. Germline V gene data show CDR1 as SGHNT and CDR2 as YYREEE (reference sequence). J was trimmed by 0 bases and V by 4 bases; bases with no gene match: 2. Study-level findings and limits: Recurrent ICOS+CD38+ cTfh clonotypes included tetramer and AIM influenza-specific ones.

Source: CXCR5- memory CD4+ T cells sorted from blood, taken on the day of influenza vaccination. The receptor comes from an adult who received the influenza vaccine. The J gene is TRBJ2-3, the V gene TRBV5-4; TRBD2 matches 7 bases. CDR3 sequence (DNA): TGTGCCAGCAGCAGGGACTATAGCACAGATACGCAGTATTTT. Protein product: CASSRDYSTDTQYF.